This paragraph reports one T cell receptor (beta chain). Its antigen is not identified. The CDR3 is 16 amino acids. Germline V gene lookup returns CDR1 MNHEY and CDR2 SMNVEV (reference sequence). V was pared by 5 bases and J by 1 base, with 7 bases of the junction left unmatched. PCR used 60 Vbeta primers and 13 Jbeta primers. TCRdb's copy holds only in-frame clones and misses some; the assay was immunoSEQ multiplex PCR. This sample has about 160,000 clones; roughly 89% occur once, and the top ten carry around 0.85%. The record originates from a study of cytomegalovirus exposure and HLA in healthy donors. Study-wide points: Most likely, a cluster of highly shared sequence variants arose as a sequencing artifact. There were a few CMV-associated chains whose specificity for CMV antigens was confirmed in vitro. One variant, a missense change in DCLRE1C, was linked in a later analysis to TCR beta V- and J-gene trimming. The investigators catalogued 150 to 200 TCR beta chains as cytomegalovirus-associated.

The receptor was derived from a woman aged 25-40 years in good health and CMV-seronegative. The sample taken for sequencing was PBMCs. The gene calls are TRBV27 and TRBJ2-2, with TRBD1 matching over 7 bases. CDR3 loop: CASSQTGTVNTGELFF. The CDR3 coding sequence is TGTGCCAGCAGTCAGACCGGGACAGTGAACACCGGGGAGCTGTTTTTT.